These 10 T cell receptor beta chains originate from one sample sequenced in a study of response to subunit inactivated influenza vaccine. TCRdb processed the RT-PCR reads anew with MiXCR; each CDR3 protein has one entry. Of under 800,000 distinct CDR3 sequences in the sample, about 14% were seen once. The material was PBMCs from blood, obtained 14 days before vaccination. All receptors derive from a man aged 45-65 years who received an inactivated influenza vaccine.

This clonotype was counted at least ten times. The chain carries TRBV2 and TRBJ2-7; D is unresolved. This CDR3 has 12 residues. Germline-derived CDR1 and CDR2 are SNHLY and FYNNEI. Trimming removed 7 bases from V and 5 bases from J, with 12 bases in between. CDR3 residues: CASKRALHEQYF. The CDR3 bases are TGTGCCAGCAAACGAGCACTCCACGAGCAGTACTTC.

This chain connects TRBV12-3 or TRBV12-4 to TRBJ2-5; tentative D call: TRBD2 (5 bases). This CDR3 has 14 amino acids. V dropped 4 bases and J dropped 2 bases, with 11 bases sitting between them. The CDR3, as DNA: TGTGCCAGCAGTTCCGGGAATATACAAGAGACCCAGTACTTC. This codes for CASSSGNIQETQYF.

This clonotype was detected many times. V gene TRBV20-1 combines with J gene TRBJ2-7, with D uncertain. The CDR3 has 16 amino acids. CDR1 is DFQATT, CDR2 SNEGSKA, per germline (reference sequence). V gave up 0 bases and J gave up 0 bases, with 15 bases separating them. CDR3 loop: CSARDLRARSSYEQYF. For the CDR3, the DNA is TGCAGTGCTAGAGATCTTCGCGCCCGATCCTCCTACGAGCAGTACTTC.

The CDR3 loop is CASSLELLGGEQFF. For the CDR3, the DNA is TGCGCCAGCAGCTTGGAGTTGCTGGGGGGTGAGCAGTTCTTC. The chain has TRBV5-1 and TRBJ2-1; weak D call: TRBD2 (6 bases). V lost 0 bases to trimming and J lost 9 bases, with 13 bases between them. This CDR3 region has 14 residues. Germline lookup yields CDR1 SGHRS and CDR2 YFSETQ.

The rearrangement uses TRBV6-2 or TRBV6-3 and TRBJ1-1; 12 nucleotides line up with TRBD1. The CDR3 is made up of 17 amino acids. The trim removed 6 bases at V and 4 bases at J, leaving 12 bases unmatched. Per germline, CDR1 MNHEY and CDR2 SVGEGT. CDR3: CASSTNRDRGPGTEAFF. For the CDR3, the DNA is TGTGCCAGCAGCACAAACCGGGACAGGGGGCCGGGCACTGAAGCTTTCTTT.

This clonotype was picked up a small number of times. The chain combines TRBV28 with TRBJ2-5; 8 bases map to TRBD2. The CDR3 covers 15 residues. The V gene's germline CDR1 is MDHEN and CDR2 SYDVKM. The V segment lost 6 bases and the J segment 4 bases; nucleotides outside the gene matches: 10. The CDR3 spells CASSPGLVVGETQYF. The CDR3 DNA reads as TGTGCCAGCAGCCCGGGACTAGTCGTCGGAGAGACCCAGTACTTC.

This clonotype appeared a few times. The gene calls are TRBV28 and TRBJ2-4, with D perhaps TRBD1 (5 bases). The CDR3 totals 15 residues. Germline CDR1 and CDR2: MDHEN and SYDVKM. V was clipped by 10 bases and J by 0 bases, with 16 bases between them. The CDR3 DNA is TGTGCCACCACCGACAGAATCCTAGCCAAAAACATTCAGTACTTC. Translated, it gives CATTDRILAKNIQYF.

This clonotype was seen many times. Here the CDR3 reads CASSYDRVPYEQYF. DNA of the CDR3: TGTGCCAGCAGTTACGACAGGGTGCCCTACGAGCAGTACTTC. The V gene is TRBV12-3 or TRBV12-4, the J gene TRBJ2-7; 7 nucleotides match TRBD1. Losses at the gene ends were 4 bases for V and 2 bases for J; bases not matched to a gene: 5. This CDR3 contains 14 residues.

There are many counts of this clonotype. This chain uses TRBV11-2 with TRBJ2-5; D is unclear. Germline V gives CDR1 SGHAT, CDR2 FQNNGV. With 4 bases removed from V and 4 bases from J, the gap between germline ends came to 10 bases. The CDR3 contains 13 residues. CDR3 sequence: CASSYGVRETQYF. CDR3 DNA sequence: TGTGCCAGCAGCTATGGGGTCCGAGAGACCCAGTACTTC.

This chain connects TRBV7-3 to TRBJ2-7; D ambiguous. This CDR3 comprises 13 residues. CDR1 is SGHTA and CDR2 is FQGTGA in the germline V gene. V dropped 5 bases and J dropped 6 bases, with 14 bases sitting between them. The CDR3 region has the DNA TGTGCCAGCAGCCCCCGACTGGGGTCCGAGCAGTACTTC. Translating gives CASSPRLGSEQYF.